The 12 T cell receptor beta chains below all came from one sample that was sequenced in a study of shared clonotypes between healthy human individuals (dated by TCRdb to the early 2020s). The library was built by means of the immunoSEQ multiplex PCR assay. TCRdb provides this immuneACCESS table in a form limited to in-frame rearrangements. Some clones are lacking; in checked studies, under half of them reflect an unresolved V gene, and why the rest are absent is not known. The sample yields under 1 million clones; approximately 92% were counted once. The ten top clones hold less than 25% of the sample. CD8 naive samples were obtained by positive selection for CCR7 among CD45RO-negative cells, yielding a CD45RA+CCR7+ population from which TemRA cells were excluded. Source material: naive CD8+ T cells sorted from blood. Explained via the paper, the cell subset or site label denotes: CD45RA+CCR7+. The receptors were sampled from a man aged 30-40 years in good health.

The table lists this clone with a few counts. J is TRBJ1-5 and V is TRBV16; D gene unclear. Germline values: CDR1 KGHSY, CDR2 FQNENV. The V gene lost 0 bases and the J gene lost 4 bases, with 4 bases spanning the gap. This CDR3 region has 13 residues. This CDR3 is CASSQSPNQPQHF. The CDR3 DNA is TGTGCCAGCAGCCAATCTCCGAATCAGCCCCAGCATTTT.

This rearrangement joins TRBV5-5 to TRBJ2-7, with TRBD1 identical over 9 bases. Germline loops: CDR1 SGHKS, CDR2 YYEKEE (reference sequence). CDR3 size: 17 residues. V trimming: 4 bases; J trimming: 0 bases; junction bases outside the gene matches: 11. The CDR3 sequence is CASSPVATGGFSYEQYF. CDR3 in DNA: TGTGCCAGCAGCCCCGTGGCGACAGGGGGTTTCTCCTACGAGCAGTACTTC.

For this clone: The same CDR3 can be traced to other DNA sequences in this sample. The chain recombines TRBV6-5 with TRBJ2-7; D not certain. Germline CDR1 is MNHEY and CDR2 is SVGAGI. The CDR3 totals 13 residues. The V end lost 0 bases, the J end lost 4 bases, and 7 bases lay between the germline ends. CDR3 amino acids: CASSYSKAYEQYF. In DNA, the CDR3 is TGTGCCAGCAGTTACTCGAAAGCGTACGAGCAGTACTTC.

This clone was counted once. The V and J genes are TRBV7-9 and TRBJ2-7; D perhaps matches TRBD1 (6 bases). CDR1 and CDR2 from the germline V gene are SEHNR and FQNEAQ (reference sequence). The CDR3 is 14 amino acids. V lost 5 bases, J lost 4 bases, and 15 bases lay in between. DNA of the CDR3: TGTGCCAGCAGCCCAGCACAGGGAAATTACGAGCAGTACTTC. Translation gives CASSPAQGNYEQYF.

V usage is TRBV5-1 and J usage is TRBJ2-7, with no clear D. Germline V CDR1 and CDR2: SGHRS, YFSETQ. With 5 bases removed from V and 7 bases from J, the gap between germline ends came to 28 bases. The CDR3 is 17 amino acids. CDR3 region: CASRRSSRAIQSVEQYF. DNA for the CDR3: TGCGCCAGCAGGCGGAGTAGCCGGGCCATCCAGTCGGTTGAGCAGTACTTC. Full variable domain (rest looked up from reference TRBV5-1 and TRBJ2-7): KAGVTQTPRYLIKTRGQQVTLSCSPISGHRSVSWYQQTPGQGLQFLFEYFSETQRNKGNFPGRFSGRQFSNSRSEMNVSTLELGDSALYLCASRRSSRAIQSVEQYFGPGTRLTVT.

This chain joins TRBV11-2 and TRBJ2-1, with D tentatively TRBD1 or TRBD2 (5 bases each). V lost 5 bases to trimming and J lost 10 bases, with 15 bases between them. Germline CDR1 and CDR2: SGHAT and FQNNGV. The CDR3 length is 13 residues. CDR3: CASSRPGTGEQFF. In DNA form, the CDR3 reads TGTGCCAGCAGCCGCCCGGGGACCGGGGAGCAGTTCTTC.

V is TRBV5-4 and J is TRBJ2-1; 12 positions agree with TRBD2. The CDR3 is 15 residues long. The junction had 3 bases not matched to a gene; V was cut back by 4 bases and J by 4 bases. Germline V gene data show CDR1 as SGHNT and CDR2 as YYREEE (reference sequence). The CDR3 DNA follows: TGTGCCAGCAGCGTCGGACTAGCGGGGTACAATGAGCAGTTCTTC. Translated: CASSVGLAGYNEQFF.

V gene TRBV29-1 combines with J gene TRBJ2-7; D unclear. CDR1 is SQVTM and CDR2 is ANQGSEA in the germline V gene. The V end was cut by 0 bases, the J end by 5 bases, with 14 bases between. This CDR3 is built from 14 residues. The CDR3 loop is CSVEDNQESDEQYF. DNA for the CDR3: TGCAGCGTTGAAGATAATCAGGAGAGCGACGAGCAGTACTTC.

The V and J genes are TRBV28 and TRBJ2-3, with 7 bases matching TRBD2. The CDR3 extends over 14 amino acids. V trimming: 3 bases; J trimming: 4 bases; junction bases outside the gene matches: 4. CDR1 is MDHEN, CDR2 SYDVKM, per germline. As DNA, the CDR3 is TGTGCCAGCAGTTTCAAGCGGGAATCAGATACGCAGTATTTT. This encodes CASSFKRESDTQYF.

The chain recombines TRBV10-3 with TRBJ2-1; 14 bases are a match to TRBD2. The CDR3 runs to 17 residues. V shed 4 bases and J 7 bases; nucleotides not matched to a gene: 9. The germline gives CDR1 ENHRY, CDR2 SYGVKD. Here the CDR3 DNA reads TGTGCCATCAGTGGAAGACTAGCGGGAGGGCCAGGGAATGAGCAGTTCTTC. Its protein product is CAISGRLAGGPGNEQFF.

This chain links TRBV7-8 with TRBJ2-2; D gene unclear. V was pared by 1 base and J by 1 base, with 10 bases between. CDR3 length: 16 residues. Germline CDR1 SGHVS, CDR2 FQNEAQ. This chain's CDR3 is CASSLGVLVNTGELFF. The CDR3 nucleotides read TGTGCCAGCAGCTTAGGGGTCCTAGTGAACACCGGGGAGCTGTTTTTT.

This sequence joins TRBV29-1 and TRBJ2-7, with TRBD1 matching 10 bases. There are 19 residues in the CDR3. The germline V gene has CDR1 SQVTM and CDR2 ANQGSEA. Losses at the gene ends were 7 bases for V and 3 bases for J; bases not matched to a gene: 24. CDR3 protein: CSAKYPSGLDRGQVYEQYF. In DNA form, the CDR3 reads TGCAGCGCCAAATACCCGTCGGGACTTGACAGGGGGCAGGTCTACGAGCAGTACTTC.